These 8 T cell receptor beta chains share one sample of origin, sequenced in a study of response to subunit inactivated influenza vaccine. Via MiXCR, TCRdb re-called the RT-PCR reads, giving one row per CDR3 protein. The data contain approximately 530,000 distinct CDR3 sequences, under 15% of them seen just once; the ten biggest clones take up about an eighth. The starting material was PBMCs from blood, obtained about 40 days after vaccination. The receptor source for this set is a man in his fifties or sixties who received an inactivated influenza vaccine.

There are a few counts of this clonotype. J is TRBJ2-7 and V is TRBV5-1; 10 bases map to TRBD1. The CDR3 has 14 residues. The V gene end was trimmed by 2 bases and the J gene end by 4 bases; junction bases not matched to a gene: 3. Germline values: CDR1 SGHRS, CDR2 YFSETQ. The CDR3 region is CASSFRQGAYEQYF. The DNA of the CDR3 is TGCGCCAGCAGCTTTAGACAGGGGGCTTACGAGCAGTACTTC.

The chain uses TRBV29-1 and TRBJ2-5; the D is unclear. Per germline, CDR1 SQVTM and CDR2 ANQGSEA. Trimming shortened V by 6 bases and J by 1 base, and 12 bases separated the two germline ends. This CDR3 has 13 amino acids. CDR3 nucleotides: TGCAGCGTCGCCGCTCGGTCCCAAGAGACCCAGTACTTC. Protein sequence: CSVAARSQETQYF.

The CDR3 region is CASRKAAAGGFEAFF. CDR3 bases: TGTGCCAGCAGGAAAGCGGCGGCAGGGGGCTTTGAAGCTTTCTTT. The genes are TRBV6-2 or TRBV6-3 and TRBJ1-1; 8 bases line up with TRBD1. Germline V gene lookup returns CDR1 MNHEY and CDR2 SVGEGT. The CDR3 has 15 amino acids. Trimming at V came to 6 bases and at J to 7 bases, leaving 13 bases not matched to a gene.

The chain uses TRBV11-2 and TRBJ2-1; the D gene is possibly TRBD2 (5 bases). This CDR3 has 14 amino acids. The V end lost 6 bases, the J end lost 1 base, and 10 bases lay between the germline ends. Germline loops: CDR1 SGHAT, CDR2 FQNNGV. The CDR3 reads CASRPRDSYNEQFF. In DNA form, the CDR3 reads TGTGCCAGCAGACCACGGGATTCCTACAATGAGCAGTTCTTC.

Written as DNA, the CDR3 is TGTGCCAGCAGCCAAGATACGGGTGGCTCCTACAATGAGCAGTTCTTC. Its protein product is CASSQDTGGSYNEQFF. The rearrangement uses TRBV4-2 and TRBJ2-1; unclear D gene. V was shortened by 0 bases and J by 0 bases, with 9 bases between the two germline ends. Germline V gives CDR1 LGHNA, CDR2 YNFKEQ. The CDR3 is made up of 16 amino acids.

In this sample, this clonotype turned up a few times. The CDR3 is CASSLRRSGNEQFF. The DNA for the CDR3 is TGTGCCAGCAGCTTAAGGCGTTCAGGCAATGAGCAGTTCTTC. This chain links TRBV11-1 with TRBJ2-1; D gene unclear. This CDR3 is built from 14 residues. The V and J ends lost 2 bases and 6 bases respectively, with 11 bases between them. Germline V gives CDR1 SGHAT, CDR2 FQDESV (reference sequence).

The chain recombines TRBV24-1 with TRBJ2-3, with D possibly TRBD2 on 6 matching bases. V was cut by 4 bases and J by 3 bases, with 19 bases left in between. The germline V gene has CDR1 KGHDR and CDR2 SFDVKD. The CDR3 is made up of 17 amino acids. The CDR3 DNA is TGTGCCACCAGTGACCCCTTAGCGCGGGGACTTACAGATACGCAGTATTTT. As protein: CATSDPLARGLTDTQYF.

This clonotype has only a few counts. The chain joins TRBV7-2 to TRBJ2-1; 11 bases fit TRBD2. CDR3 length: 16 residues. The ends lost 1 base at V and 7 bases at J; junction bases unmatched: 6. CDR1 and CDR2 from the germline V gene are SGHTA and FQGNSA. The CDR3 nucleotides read TGTGCCAGCAGCTTAGTGTCTAGCGGGGGGAGGAATGAGCAGTTCTTC. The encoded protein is CASSLVSSGGRNEQFF.